One and the same sample provided the 15 T cell receptor beta chains below, sequenced in a study of Graves' ophthalmopathy and Graves' hyperthyroidism. The TCR beta CDR3 regions underwent amplification from RNA transcripts. Second-round multiplex PCR followed a first-round RT-PCR using HTBI primers. From the multiplex PCR reads, TCRdb called clonotypes with MiXCR, one entry per CDR3 protein. In the table there are about 550,000 distinct CDR3 sequences, 39% of which are singletons. Sequenced: peripheral blood or thyroid tissue (not recorded which). The receptor source for this set is an adult man with Graves' hyperthyroidism.

The chain couples TRBV12-3 or TRBV12-4 to TRBJ1-3; 7 bases fit TRBD1. This CDR3 comprises 15 residues. V lost 6 bases to trimming and J lost 7 bases; unmatched junction nucleotides: 12. The CDR3 DNA reads as TGTGCCAGCAGCCTGGGGCTGGGCAGGGGGAACACCATATATTTT. Translation: CASSLGLGRGNTIYF.

This clonotype was picked up many times. V usage is TRBV7-9 and J usage is TRBJ1-1; maybe TRBD1 (5 bases). Germline values: CDR1 SEHNR, CDR2 FQNEAQ (reference sequence). Trimming took 1 base from V and 11 from J, leaving 11 bases between them. This CDR3 has 12 residues. DNA for the CDR3: TGTGCCAGCAGCTTAGGCAGGGACGGGGCTTTCTTT. Translating it yields CASSLGRDGAFF.

This clonotype has at least ten counts. The V gene is TRBV6-4, the J gene TRBJ2-2; tentative D call: TRBD2 (6 bases). Trimming pared 6 bases from V and 3 bases from J, leaving 17 bases between. This CDR3 comprises 16 residues. Per the germline V gene, CDR1 is MRHNA and CDR2 is SNTAGT. This chain's CDR3 is CASSVRFSGDTGELFF. The CDR3 region has the DNA TGTGCCAGCAGCGTGCGGTTTTCGGGGGACACCGGGGAGCTGTTTTTT.

In its sample, this clonotype was seen many times. The rearrangement links TRBV10-2 to TRBJ1-4; the D is unclear. The germline V gene encodes CDR1 WSHSY and CDR2 SAAADI. The CDR3 is made up of 13 amino acids. The ends were cut back, 0 bases at V and 8 bases at J, with 7 bases in the middle. The DNA of the CDR3 is TGCGCCAGCAGTGAGTCGAAGGCGGAAAAACTGTTTTTT. Residues: CASSESKAEKLFF.

This clonotype occurred many times. The V call is TRBV19, the J call TRBJ2-7, with D possibly being TRBD1 (5 bases). From germline, CDR1 is LNHDA and CDR2 SQIVND (reference sequence). The CDR3 is 15 residues long. V lost 5 bases and J lost 0, with 14 bases in between. CDR3 coding DNA: TGTGCCAGTAGTGCAGGGCCGTTTACCTCCTACGAGCAGTACTTC. Protein: CASSAGPFTSYEQYF.

Concerning this clonotype: Since a much larger clone is just one base distant, this may be a read error. The J gene is TRBJ2-5, the V gene TRBV2; D is tentatively TRBD1 or TRBD2 (5 bases each). The CDR3 consists of 16 residues. Germline V gives CDR1 SNHLY, CDR2 FYNNEI. The CDR3 DNA reads TGTGCCAGCAGTGAAGAGGGGACCTTATTGACAGAGACCCGGTACTTC. It encodes CASSEEGTLLTETRYF.

V gene TRBV6-6 combines with J gene TRBJ2-7, with D perhaps matching TRBD1 (6 bases). The CDR3 length is 16 residues. Trimming cost V 6 bases and J 3 bases, with 21 bases left between them. Germline CDR1 MNHNY, CDR2 SVGAGI (reference sequence). The chain's CDR3 is CASRLKTRGTLYEQYF. In nucleotides, the CDR3 is TGTGCCAGCAGACTCAAAACTAGGGGGACCCTCTACGAGCAGTACTTC.

Ten or more counts support this clonotype. This sequence joins TRBV10-3 and TRBJ2-7; D not resolved. V was trimmed by 9 bases and J by 2 bases, leaving 17 bases between them. CDR3 size: 14 residues. Germline CDR1 is ENHRY and CDR2 is SYGVKD. The CDR3 region has the DNA TGTGCCATGGCGAGTCAGATACCACCCTACGAGCAGTACTTC. It is translated as CAMASQIPPYEQYF.

This clonotype has ten or more counts. The chain has TRBV24-1 and TRBJ1-2; tentatively, D is TRBD1 (5 bases). V was trimmed by 7 bases and J by 4 bases, leaving 12 bases between them. The CDR3 is 13 residues long. From germline, CDR1 is KGHDR and CDR2 SFDVKD. In nucleotides, the CDR3 is TGTGCCACCAGCGGGGCCGGTGGCTATGGCTACACCTTC. It encodes CATSGAGGYGYTF.

The chain combines TRBV7-2 with TRBJ1-3, with 7 bases fitting TRBD1. Germline values: CDR1 SGHTA, CDR2 FQGNSA. This CDR3 spans 13 amino acids. The trim removed 5 bases at V and 2 bases at J, leaving 0 bases unmatched. CDR3 nucleotides: TGTGCCAGCAGCGACAGGGCTGGAAACACCATATATTTT. Its protein is CASSDRAGNTIYF.

This clonotype has just a few counts. The chain joins TRBV6-5 to TRBJ2-7; TRBD1 or TRBD2 may be the D gene (5 bases each). This CDR3 has 15 residues. V was trimmed by 6 bases and J by 7 bases, leaving 22 bases between them. Looked up from germline, CDR1 is MNHEY and CDR2 is SVGAGI. CDR3 in amino acids: CASSPLRGPPGEQYF. The DNA of the CDR3 is TGTGCCAGCAGCCCACTTCGGGGACCTCCGGGGGAGCAGTACTTC.

This clonotype showed up many times. V is TRBV29-1 and J is TRBJ1-6; TRBD1 matches at 8 bases. There are 13 residues in the CDR3. V was pared by 6 bases and J by 7 bases, with 5 bases of the junction left unmatched. Germline-derived CDR1 and CDR2 are SQVTM and ANQGSEA. The CDR3 reads CSVKDRENSPLHF. Here the CDR3 DNA reads TGCAGCGTAAAGGACAGGGAGAATTCACCCCTCCACTTT.

This clonotype was recorded many times. The chain carries TRBV7-9 and TRBJ2-2, with TRBD1 matching 8 bases. CDR1 SEHNR and CDR2 FQNEAQ come from the germline V gene (reference sequence). This CDR3 comprises 17 residues. J was trimmed by 5 bases and V by 6 bases; bases with no gene match: 14. CDR3 in amino acids: CASRTGQGLRRTGELFF. DNA of the CDR3: TGTGCCAGCAGAACAGGACAGGGCCTAAGACGGACCGGGGAGCTGTTTTTT.

This chain joins TRBV20-1 and TRBJ2-3, with 11 positions matching TRBD1. V gave up 3 bases and J gave up 3 bases; unmatched junction bases: 14. The length of the CDR3 is 18 residues. Germline V gene lookup returns CDR1 DFQATT and CDR2 SNEGSKA (reference sequence). In DNA form, the CDR3 reads TGCAGTGCTAGTCGGCTTTTCTCGGGACAGGGGGAAACAGATACGCAGTATTTT. Amino acids: CSASRLFSGQGETDTQYF.

As regards this clonotype: This may be a read error, as it is one base from a much larger clone. The V gene is TRBV7-6, the J gene TRBJ2-6, with 8 bases lining up with TRBD2. CDR3 length equals 17 residues. The V gene's germline CDR1 is SGHVS and CDR2 FNYEAQ. CDR3 nucleotides: TGTGCCAGCAGCTTACGGGGGGGGTTCTCTGGGGCCAACGTCATGACTTTC. This translates into CASSLRGGFSGANVMTF.